What follows describes a single T cell receptor beta chain. Stability of Graves' hyperthyroidism was defined as absent ophthalmopathy progression within 18 months. Patients with uncontrolled infections, other autoimmune diseases, pregnancy or lactation were excluded. Cells are PBMCs isolated from around 9.4 ml of fresh blood. Amplification of TCR beta CDR3 regions used RNA as the template. RT-PCR in the first round (using the HTBI primer set) targeted the TCR CDR3. TCRdb re-analysed the multiplex PCR reads in MiXCR, keeping a single row per CDR3 protein. The repertoire includes about 760,000 distinct CDR3 sequences, just over 35% of them detected once, and around 31% sits in the top ten. These data originate in a study of T cells in Graves' hyperthyroidism and ophthalmopathy. The overall study: Upon initial diagnosis and before any treatment, peripheral blood was collected.

This CDR3 region has 16 residues. Germline V CDR1 and CDR2: SGHTA, FQGNSA. V was shortened by 5 bases and J by 1 base, with 12 bases between the two germline ends. The sequencing input was blood. This TCR was recovered from a middle-aged woman with Graves' hyperthyroidism. V and J are TRBV7-2 and TRBJ2-6, with D tentatively TRBD1 (6 bases). CDR3 residues: CASSVRTVSGANVLTF. The CDR3 DNA is TGTGCCAGCAGCGTACGGACAGTGTCTGGGGCCAACGTCCTGACTTTC.